One and the same sample provided the 17 T cell receptor beta chains below, sequenced in a study of cytomegalovirus exposure and HLA in healthy donors. The PCR contained 60 Vbeta and 13 Jbeta primers. TCRdb's table, derived via immunoSEQ multiplex PCR, lists solely in-frame clones and lacks some. The repertoire holds 90,000 to 130,000 clones, approximately 70% seen once, with approximately 9.4% in the top ten. The material sequenced was PBMCs. These receptors were obtained from a man aged 25 to 40 in good health and CMV-seropositive.

The chain recombines TRBV7-8 with TRBJ1-5; no firm D call. The CDR3 is made up of 14 amino acids. Trimming removed 4 bases from V and 0 bases from J, with 7 bases in between. Germline CDR1 reads SGHVS; CDR2 reads FQNEAQ. The CDR3 is CASSSPYSNQPQHF. CDR3 in DNA: TGTGCCAGCAGCTCCCCCTATAGCAATCAGCCCCAGCATTTT.

The V and J genes are TRBV7-9 and TRBJ1-2, with 7 bases lining up with TRBD1. CDR1 and CDR2 (germline): SEHNR, FQNEAQ (reference sequence). The CDR3 covers 14 residues. Trimming cost V 3 bases and J 8 bases; bases outside gene matches: 9. Here the CDR3 reads CASSFMTGYGGYTF. As DNA, the CDR3 is TGTGCCAGCAGCTTTATGACAGGGTATGGAGGCTACACCTTC.

The chain employs TRBV19 and TRBJ1-2; D unclear. V lost 4 bases, J lost 0 bases, and 6 bases lay in between. This CDR3 is 13 amino acids long. Germline lookup yields CDR1 LNHDA and CDR2 SQIVND (reference sequence). The CDR3: CASSSLANYGYTF. CDR3 nucleotide sequence: TGTGCCAGTAGTAGCTTAGCTAACTATGGCTACACCTTC.

V gene TRBV25-1 combines with J gene TRBJ2-1; no definite D call. V lost 3 bases and J 4 bases, leaving 13 bases between the germline ends. Germline CDR1 MGHDK, CDR2 SYGVNS. This CDR3 region has 15 residues. CDR3 bases: TGTGCCAGCAGTGATTGGGCTTTAAGTTACAATGAGCAGTTCTTC. Encoded protein: CASSDWALSYNEQFF.

The V and J genes are TRBV18 and TRBJ1-5, with D possibly being TRBD1 (5 bases). The CDR3 runs 16 residues. V was cut by 3 bases and J by 6 bases, with 18 bases left in between. Germline lookup yields CDR1 KGHSH and CDR2 LQKENI. CDR3 bases: TGTGCCAGCTCACCTGTTACAGGAGGAGCGGGTCAGCCCCAGCATTTT. Encoded protein: CASSPVTGGAGQPQHF.

The V and J genes are TRBV7-8 and TRBJ1-5; 8 nucleotides align to TRBD1. Trimming cost V 5 bases and J 1 base; bases outside gene matches: 7. In germline, CDR1 is SGHVS, CDR2 FQNEAQ. The CDR3 totals 16 residues. The DNA for the CDR3 is TGTGCCAGCAGCCCCCAGGGGGCAGGGAGCAATCAGCCCCAGCATTTT. The encoded protein is CASSPQGAGSNQPQHF.

In this sample, this clone turned up a few times. The chain carries TRBV4-1 and TRBJ2-7; perhaps TRBD1 as D (5 bases). V was shortened by 3 bases and J by 5 bases, with 17 bases between the two germline ends. The CDR3 totals 15 residues. The V gene's germline CDR1 is MGHRA and CDR2 YSYEKL. The CDR3 DNA sequence: TGCGCCAGCAGCCAGAATTCAAGGGGTCGAAACGAGCAGTACTTC. Encoded protein: CASSQNSRGRNEQYF.

CDR3 sequence reads: CASLGGGDGYTF. The DNA of the CDR3 is TGCGCCAGCCTAGGGGGCGGTGATGGCTACACCTTC. The chain joins TRBV5-1 to TRBJ1-2; 7 nucleotides align to TRBD1. J lost 6 bases, V lost 7 bases, and 6 bases had no gene match. The CDR3 extends over 12 amino acids. Germline CDR1 is SGHRS and CDR2 is YFSETQ.

V and J are TRBV6-1 and TRBJ2-3; TRBD2 aligns across 9 bases. CDR1 MNHNS and CDR2 SASEGT come from the germline V gene. There are 14 residues in the CDR3. Trimming at V came to 6 bases and at J to 6 bases, leaving 7 bases not matched to a gene. The CDR3 DNA sequence: TGTGCCAGCAGGACGGGACTAGCTTCCGATACGCAGTATTTT. The encoded protein is CASRTGLASDTQYF.

The chain uses TRBV6-5 and TRBJ2-7; 9 bases are shared with TRBD2. The CDR3 sequence is 14 residues long. CDR1 and CDR2 (germline): MNHEY, SVGAGI. V dropped 4 bases and J dropped 6; count of bases not matched to a gene: 7. CDR3 amino acids: CASSLGLAAGEQYF. DNA for the CDR3: TGTGCCAGCAGTTTGGGACTAGCAGCGGGCGAGCAGTACTTC.

The sample holds a few counts of this clone. The CDR3 loop reads CASSATGGSTGELFF. The DNA for the CDR3 is TGTGCCAGCAGCGCCACAGGGGGTTCAACCGGGGAGCTGTTTTTT. V and J are TRBV2 and TRBJ2-2; 8 bases line up with TRBD1. The length of the CDR3 is 15 residues. V lost 6 bases and J lost 5; bases outside the gene matches: 8. Germline V gives CDR1 SNHLY, CDR2 FYNNEI.

J is TRBJ1-6 and V is TRBV5-1; 7 bases map to TRBD1. J gave up 10 bases and V 3 bases, and 19 bases lay outside the gene matches. Germline lookup yields CDR1 SGHRS and CDR2 YFSETQ. The CDR3 spans 18 residues. The CDR3 sequence is CASSSQPSGSDRFSPLHF. DNA for the CDR3: TGCGCCAGCAGCTCGCAGCCTTCCGGTTCGGACAGGTTCTCACCCCTCCACTTT.

This chain uses TRBV9 with TRBJ2-7; 12 bases agree with TRBD2. J was trimmed by 3 bases and V by 4 bases; bases with no gene match: 17. The V gene's germline CDR1 is SGDLS and CDR2 YYNGEE. CDR3 size: 19 residues. The CDR3 DNA sequence: TGTGCCAGCAGCACCCCAAATGAAAGACTAGCGGGAGTTATCTACGAGCAGTACGTC. Translated, it gives CASSTPNERLAGVIYEQYV.

This clone was observed a few times. The J gene is TRBJ1-3, the V gene TRBV7-9; the match to TRBD1 covers 8 bases. J gave up 4 bases and V 4 bases, and 3 bases lay outside the gene matches. Germline CDR1 is SEHNR and CDR2 is FQNEAQ (reference sequence). The CDR3 contains 14 residues. CDR3 residues: CASSYTGGGNTIYF. The CDR3 DNA sequence: TGTGCCAGCAGCTACACAGGGGGAGGAAACACCATATATTTT. Supplemented by reference TRBV7-9 and TRBJ1-3, the full variable domain reads DTGVSQNPRHKITKRGQNVTFRCDPISEHNRLYWYRQTLGQGPEFLTYFQNEAQLEKSRLLSDRFSAERPKGSFSTLEIQRTEQGDSAMYLCASSYTGGGNTIYFGEGSWLTVV.

The chain is built from TRBV19 and TRBJ2-5; perhaps TRBD1 as D (6 bases). CDR1 and CDR2 (germline): LNHDA, SQIVND (reference sequence). V lost 2 bases and J 4 bases, leaving 14 bases between the germline ends. CDR3 length equals 15 residues. The chain's CDR3 is CASSILGGNGETQYF. DNA for the CDR3: TGTGCCAGTAGTATATTAGGGGGTAATGGAGAGACCCAGTACTTC. Full variable domain (outside the CDR3, taken from reference TRBV19 and TRBJ2-5): DGGITQSPKYLFRKEGQNVTLSCEQNLNHDAMYWYRQDPGQGLRLIYYSQIVNDFQKGDIAEGYSVSREKKESFPLTVTSAQKNPTAFYLCASSILGGNGETQYFGPGTRLLVL.

Remarks on this clone: A junction end diverges from the germline sequence, so it may reflect a read error. V gene TRBV7-9 combines with J gene TRBJ2-6; D is possibly TRBD1 (6 bases). From germline, CDR1 is SEHNR and CDR2 FQNEAQ (reference sequence). CDR3 length: 18 residues. The CDR3 protein is CASSSPGQIVSGANGLTF. The CDR3 region has the DNA TGTGCCAGCAGTTCGCCGGGACAAATAGTCTCTGGGGCCAACGGCCTGACTTTC.

This chain links TRBV9 with TRBJ1-2; TRBD1 agrees at 8 bases. V was clipped by 4 bases and J by 6 bases; unmatched bases: 5. The CDR3 length is 13 residues. CDR1 and CDR2 from the germline V gene are SGDLS and YYNGEE. The CDR3 reads CASSPRTGNGYTF. The DNA of the CDR3 is TGTGCCAGCAGCCCCCGGACAGGGAATGGCTACACCTTC.